The following is a TCR beta chain sequence with its context. Naive-designated CD8 cells lacked CD45RO, were positively enriched for CCR7, and omitted terminally differentiated effector memory CD45RA+ cells. Every one of the donors was a Caucasian adult that lived in Nashville, Tennessee. This entry comes from a study of shared clonotypes between healthy human individuals. For the study at large: The donor pool was made up of a couple of women and a few men aged 18 to 49. Per donor, CD8 memory used one plate, CD8 naive used two, CD4 memory used three and CD4 naive used three.

The CDR3 totals 15 residues. Trimming cost V 1 base and J 6 bases, with 15 bases left between them. Germline CDR1 is MGHRA and CDR2 is YSYEKL. The method was immunoSEQ multiplex PCR; TCRdb's version includes in-frame clones alone and lacks a portion of them. Of 630,000 or so clones in the sample, roughly 98% are singletons; the top ten hold 0.3%. The origin of this receptor is a man aged 25 to 40 in good health. The chain carries TRBV4-1 and TRBJ1-2, with TRBD1 as a possible D gene (5 bases). Sequencing was done on a sample of naive CD8+ T cells sorted from blood. The CDR3 DNA reads TGCGCCAGCAGCCAAGCAAGGCAGGGTGGGGATGGCTACACCTTC. Its protein product is CASSQARQGGDGYTF.